The 10 T cell receptor beta chains in this list originate from one sample, sequenced in a study of long-term antiretroviral therapy in people with HIV. At survey level, the immunoSEQ assay was run in its v3.0 version. Sequencing was performed with immunoSEQ multiplex PCR; in TCRdb, only in-frame clones are kept and a portion is missing. The table shows around 20,000 clones, with around 80% occurring only once. Material: unsorted PBMCs, obtained 2.2 years after starting antiretroviral therapy. The receptors here all came from a man in his fifties or sixties with HIV.

The CDR3 loop is CASSSGVQPQHF. DNA for the CDR3: TGTGCCAGCAGCTCGGGGGTCCAGCCCCAGCATTTT. The V call is TRBV7-9, the J call TRBJ1-5, with D maybe TRBD1 (5 bases). This CDR3 contains 12 residues. Germline CDR1 reads SEHNR; CDR2 reads FQNEAQ (reference sequence). V lost 4 bases and J lost 7, with 8 bases in between.

The chain joins TRBV2 to TRBJ2-5; 7 bases agree with TRBD1. CDR3 size: 12 residues. Germline trimming cut 6 bases from V and 3 bases from J; bases unmatched to any gene: 1. The V gene's germline CDR1 is SNHLY and CDR2 FYNNEI. The CDR3 DNA is TGTGCCAGCAGCGACAGGGAAGAGACCCAGTACTTC. Amino acids: CASSDREETQYF.

The chain uses TRBV18 and TRBJ1-3; no reliable D call. The CDR3 sequence is 15 residues long. Germline CDR1 reads KGHSH; CDR2 reads LQKENI. V was pared by 4 bases and J by 0 bases, with 10 bases between. CDR3 DNA: TGTGCCAGCTCACGGGAGGGCGTCTCTGGAAACACCATATATTTT. Its translation: CASSREGVSGNTIYF.

The V gene is TRBV27, the J gene TRBJ1-2, with 7 bases matching TRBD1. Germline V lookup: CDR1 MNHEY, CDR2 SMNVEV (reference sequence). V shed 3 bases and J 3 bases; nucleotides not matched to a gene: 1. This CDR3 region has 13 residues. The CDR3 sequence: CASSLQGDYGYTF. In nucleotides, the CDR3 is TGTGCCAGCAGTTTGCAGGGGGACTATGGCTACACCTTC.

This clone was seen only a few times. V gene TRBV19 combines with J gene TRBJ1-5, with 10 bases aligning to TRBD1. From germline, CDR1 is LNHDA and CDR2 SQIVND (reference sequence). The J segment lost 2 bases and the V segment lost 7 bases, leaving 2 bases of the junction unmatched. This CDR3 is built from 14 residues. The CDR3 nucleotides are TGTGCCAGTACCGGACAGGGGGGCAATCAGCCCCAGCATTTT. This gives the protein CASTGQGGNQPQHF. The full variable domain, its missing parts supplied by reference TRBV19 and TRBJ1-5, is DGGITQSPKYLFRKEGQNVTLSCEQNLNHDAMYWYRQDPGQGLRLIYYSQIVNDFQKGDIAEGYSVSREKKESFPLTVTSAQKNPTAFYLCASTGQGGNQPQHFGDGTRLSIL.

The chain is built from TRBV6-5 and TRBJ1-4; TRBD1 agrees at 8 bases. The V gene end was trimmed by 4 bases and the J gene end by 5 bases; junction bases not matched to a gene: 9. CDR3 size: 16 residues. Germline assignment: CDR1 MNHEY and CDR2 SVGAGI. The CDR3 reads CASSWDQGAINEKLFF. Written as DNA, the CDR3 is TGTGCCAGCAGTTGGGACCAGGGGGCGATAAATGAAAAACTGTTTTTT.

The chain has TRBV5-4 and TRBJ2-7; 8 bases line up with TRBD2. The V segment lost 0 bases and the J segment 3 bases; nucleotides outside the gene matches: 11. CDR1 SGHNT and CDR2 YYREEE come from the germline V gene (reference sequence). The CDR3 has 17 amino acids. CDR3 sequence: CASSLDPTSVRFYEQYF. The CDR3 DNA is TGTGCCAGCAGCTTGGACCCGACTAGCGTCCGCTTCTACGAGCAGTACTTC.

The chain recombines TRBV19 with TRBJ1-5; possibly TRBD1 for D (5 bases). Germline loops: CDR1 LNHDA, CDR2 SQIVND (reference sequence). The length of the CDR3 is 15 residues. V lost 9 bases, J lost 0 bases, and 15 bases lay in between. DNA for the CDR3: TGTGCCAGCAGCGGGGACGGCTATAGCAATCAGCCCCAGCATTTT. As protein: CASSGDGYSNQPQHF.

V is TRBV6-1 and J is TRBJ2-5, with TRBD1 as a possible D gene (7 bases). The DNA matches TRBJ2-7 better at its end, which makes the J call doubtful. Germline assignment: CDR1 MNHNS and CDR2 SASEGT. The CDR3 has 14 residues. The CDR3 reads CASSGGTATYEQYF. The DNA for the CDR3 is TGTGCCAGCAGCGGAGGGACAGCAACCTACGAGCAGTACTTC.

The V call is TRBV6-6, the J call TRBJ1-1; TRBD1 might be the D (6 bases). Trimming took off 7 bases at V and 1 base at J, with 16 bases between the two ends. The CDR3 is 15 residues long. Looked up from germline, CDR1 is MNHNY and CDR2 is SVGAGI (reference sequence). The CDR3 sequence is CASTDSTGTNTEAFF. For the CDR3, the DNA is TGTGCCAGCACCGATTCTACAGGGACGAACACTGAAGCTTTCTTT.